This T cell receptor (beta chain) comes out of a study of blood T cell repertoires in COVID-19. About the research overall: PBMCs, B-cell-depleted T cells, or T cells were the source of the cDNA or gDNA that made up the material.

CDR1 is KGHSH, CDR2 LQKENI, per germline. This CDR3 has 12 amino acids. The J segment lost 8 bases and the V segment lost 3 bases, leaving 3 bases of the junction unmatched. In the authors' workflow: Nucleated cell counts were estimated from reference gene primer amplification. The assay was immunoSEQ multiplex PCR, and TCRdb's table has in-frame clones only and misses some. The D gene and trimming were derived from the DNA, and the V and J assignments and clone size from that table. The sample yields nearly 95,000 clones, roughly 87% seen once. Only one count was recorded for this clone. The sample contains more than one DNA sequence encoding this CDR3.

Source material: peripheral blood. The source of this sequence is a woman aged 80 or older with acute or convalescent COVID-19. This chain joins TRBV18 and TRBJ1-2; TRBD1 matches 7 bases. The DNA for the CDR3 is TGTGCCAGCTCACCGCAGGGGGAAGGCTACACCTTC. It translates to CASSPQGEGYTF. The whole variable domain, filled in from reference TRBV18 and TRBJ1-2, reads NAGVMQNPRHLVRRRGQEARLRCSPMKGHSHVYWYRQLPEEGLKFMVYLQKENIIDESGMPKERFSAEFPKEGPSILRIQQVVRGDSAAYFCASSPQGEGYTFGSGTRLTVV.